These 9 T cell receptor beta chains share one sample of origin, sequenced in a study of cytomegalovirus exposure and HLA in healthy donors. Clones were sequenced by immunoSEQ multiplex PCR, and TCRdb holds only the in-frame ones, with some missing. The table has about 130,000 clones, approximately 91% seen once. The specimen was PBMCs. Receptors originate from a young man in good health and CMV-seronegative.

The chain couples TRBV7-2 to TRBJ1-5, with TRBD1 matching 7 bases. The germline V gene has CDR1 SGHTA and CDR2 FQGNSA. CDR3 length: 13 amino acids. V lost 5 bases to trimming and J lost 5 bases; unmatched junction nucleotides: 3. The CDR3 is CASSLQGDQPQHF. The CDR3 nucleotides are TGTGCCAGCAGCCTCCAGGGGGATCAGCCCCAGCATTTT.

This chain uses TRBV11-3 with TRBJ2-7, with 7 bases aligning to TRBD1. The CDR3 extends over 14 amino acids. Per germline, CDR1 SGHNT and CDR2 YENEEA. V gave up 5 bases and J gave up 2 bases; unmatched junction bases: 6. CDR3 protein: CASSPQGLAYEQYF. In DNA form, the CDR3 reads TGTGCCAGCAGCCCACAGGGGCTTGCCTACGAGCAGTACTTC.

This clone was observed once. V gene TRBV5-1 combines with J gene TRBJ2-7, with D unresolved. Per germline, CDR1 SGHRS and CDR2 YFSETQ. Trimming took 4 bases from V and 1 from J, leaving 9 bases between them. The CDR3 length is 13 residues. CDR3 loop: CASSAYSSYEQYF. In nucleotides, the CDR3 is TGCGCCAGCAGCGCTTACAGTTCCTACGAGCAGTACTTC.

The chain has TRBV10-1 and TRBJ1-1; no reliable D call. Germline V lookup: CDR1 WNHNN, CDR2 SYGVQD (reference sequence). V was cut by 0 bases and J by 3 bases, with 8 bases left in between. The CDR3 is 14 amino acids. Written as DNA, the CDR3 is TGCGCCAGCAGTGAGTCGAGTCTGGACACTGAAGCTTTCTTT. The encoded protein is CASSESSLDTEAFF.

The chain carries TRBV5-1 and TRBJ2-5, with D perhaps TRBD1 (6 bases). The CDR3 sequence is 14 residues long. Trimming pared 0 bases from V and 1 base from J, leaving 7 bases between. In germline, CDR1 is SGHRS, CDR2 YFSETQ. This CDR3 reads CASSLGGPQETQYF. The CDR3, as DNA: TGCGCCAGCAGCTTGGGGGGGCCCCAAGAGACCCAGTACTTC.

The chain carries TRBV5-6 and TRBJ2-7; possible D gene TRBD1, 5 bases. The germline gives CDR1 SGHDT, CDR2 YYEEEE. The CDR3 sequence is 17 residues long. V was shortened by 1 base and J by 5 bases, with 22 bases between the two germline ends. Written as DNA, the CDR3 is TGTGCCAGCAGCTTGAAGTTATGGGGCAGGGTGGCCCACGAGCAGTACTTC. This gives the protein CASSLKLWGRVAHEQYF.

The V call is TRBV27, the J call TRBJ2-2; 10 bases fit TRBD2. The germline V gene encodes CDR1 MNHEY and CDR2 SMNVEV (reference sequence). Trimming took 4 bases from V and 1 from J; bases not matched to a gene: 15. The CDR3 sequence is 20 residues long. In DNA form, the CDR3 reads TGTGCCAGCAGTTGGAAAGAACTAGCGGGAAGACCCTTGAACACCGGGGAGCTGTTTTTT. Its translation: CASSWKELAGRPLNTGELFF.

This clone was observed a handful of times. The chain links TRBV30 to TRBJ1-1; no reliable D call. The CDR3 totals 11 residues. V lost 3 bases and J 4 bases, leaving 6 bases between the germline ends. Germline V gene lookup returns CDR1 GTSNPN and CDR2 SVGIG (reference sequence). The CDR3 protein is CAWRSSTEAFF. The CDR3 bases are TGTGCCTGGAGAAGCTCCACTGAAGCTTTCTTT.

The chain recombines TRBV14 with TRBJ2-3; 8 nucleotides align to TRBD1. Looked up from germline, CDR1 is SGHDN and CDR2 is FVKESK. The CDR3 is made up of 16 amino acids. V was clipped by 0 bases and J by 5 bases; unmatched bases: 7. The chain's CDR3 is CASSQDRTGLGDTQYF. CDR3 sequence (DNA): TGTGCCAGCAGCCAAGACAGGACAGGGTTAGGAGATACGCAGTATTTT.